The rows below give T cell receptor beta chains drawn from one sample of a study of post-analysis software for immune sequencing data. Via MiXCR, TCRdb re-called the PCR reads, giving one row per CDR3 protein. The table records 750,000 to 950,000 distinct CDR3 sequences, 46% of them present only once. What was sequenced was blood. Receptor source: a girl between 5 and 17 years old with multiple sclerosis. Each CDR3 is given with its conserved first and last residue. Fields, in order: D gene, V gene, clone size, J gene, CDR3 DNA, CDR3 protein. A D gene is named only where the DNA matches it firmly. Expanded clones are given a class, and other clones once, few, many or no size at all.

D gene: TRBD1; V gene: TRBV13; clone size: few; J gene: TRBJ1-2; CDR3 DNA: TGTGCCAGCAGCTTAGGCGGGACAGTCACTTACTATGGCTACACCTTC; CDR3 protein: CASSLGGTVTYYGYTF
D gene: .; V gene: TRBV12-3/TRBV12-4; clone size: few; J gene: TRBJ1-5; CDR3 DNA: TGTGCCAGCAGCCCCGGGGTCCCGCCCCAGCATTTT; CDR3 protein: CASSPGVPPQHF
D gene: TRBD2; V gene: TRBV3-1; clone size: .; J gene: TRBJ2-3; CDR3 DNA: TGTGCCAGCAGCCAAGGTAGCGGGAATGCTAATACGCAGTATTTT; CDR3 protein: CASSQGSGNANTQYF
D gene: .; V gene: TRBV15; clone size: .; J gene: TRBJ1-2; CDR3 DNA: TGTGCCACCAGCACAGATGGGCAGCCCCTCGGAGGCTACACCTTC; CDR3 protein: CATSTDGQPLGGYTF
D gene: .; V gene: TRBV7-2; clone size: .; J gene: TRBJ2-7; CDR3 DNA: TGTGCCGGCAGCTCTCTGGGTCGAGTTCTCTACGAGCAGTACTTC; CDR3 protein: CAGSSLGRVLYEQYF
D gene: TRBD1; V gene: TRBV10-3; clone size: few; J gene: TRBJ2-1; CDR3 DNA: TGTGCCATAGGGACAGGGAACTACAATGAGCAGTTCTTC; CDR3 protein: CAIGTGNYNEQFF
D gene: TRBD2; V gene: TRBV20-1; clone size: .; J gene: TRBJ2-1; CDR3 DNA: TGCAGTGCTAGTCTTGCCGGGACTAGCGGGAGGGTCTACAATGAGCAGTTCTTC; CDR3 protein: CSASLAGTSGRVYNEQFF
D gene: .; V gene: TRBV20-1; clone size: few; J gene: TRBJ2-3; CDR3 DNA: TGCAGTGCCGGAGGGCGGAACACAGATACGCAGTATTTT; CDR3 protein: CSAGGRNTDTQYF
D gene: TRBD1; V gene: TRBV10-1; clone size: .; J gene: TRBJ1-1; CDR3 DNA: TGCGCCAGCAGAGGAACAGGGGGCGCAGAGACTGAAGCTTTCTTT; CDR3 protein: CASRGTGGAETEAFF
D gene: .; V gene: TRBV3-1; clone size: .; J gene: TRBJ2-4; CDR3 DNA: TGTGCCAGCAGCCAAGGCCCGGGTGGGTCGAAAAACATTCAGTACTTC; CDR3 protein: CASSQGPGGSKNIQYF
D gene: TRBD1; V gene: TRBV29-1; clone size: few; J gene: TRBJ2-7; CDR3 DNA: TGCAGCGGCCTCGACAGGGGGAAGCACGAGCAGTACTTC; CDR3 protein: CSGLDRGKHEQYF
D gene: .; V gene: TRBV10-3; clone size: .; J gene: TRBJ2-5; CDR3 DNA: TGTGCCATCAGTGTTGAGGGTGCAAGGACCCAGTACTTC; CDR3 protein: CAISVEGARTQYF
D gene: .; V gene: TRBV29-1; clone size: .; J gene: TRBJ2-3; CDR3 DNA: TGCAGCGTTGAAGGCAGGGAAGATACGCAGTATTTT; CDR3 protein: CSVEGREDTQYF
D gene: TRBD1; V gene: TRBV29-1; clone size: .; J gene: TRBJ2-3; CDR3 DNA: TGCAGCGGCGCCGACAGGGCCCCCACAGATACGCAGTATTTT; CDR3 protein: CSGADRAPTDTQYF
D gene: TRBD1; V gene: TRBV7-2; clone size: .; J gene: TRBJ1-2; CDR3 DNA: TGTGCCAGCAGCTTAGCGCTAGGACAGGGTAGAGGGGAAGGCTACACCTTC; CDR3 protein: CASSLALGQGRGEGYTF
D gene: .; V gene: TRBV28; clone size: .; J gene: TRBJ2-3; CDR3 DNA: TGTGCCAGCAGTTTGTCTCCGTTGTCCACAGATACGCAGTATTTT; CDR3 protein: CASSLSPLSTDTQYF
D gene: .; V gene: TRBV28; clone size: .; J gene: TRBJ1-2; CDR3 DNA: TGTGCCAGCAGTTCAGACGTCCCCTATGGCTACACCTTC; CDR3 protein: CASSSDVPYGYTF
D gene: TRBD1; V gene: TRBV4-2; clone size: .; J gene: TRBJ2-1; CDR3 DNA: TGTGCCAGCAGCCTATCAGCGACAGGGGGAGTTATTAAGCAGTTCTTC; CDR3 protein: CASSLSATGGVIKQFF
D gene: .; V gene: TRBV6-5; clone size: .; J gene: TRBJ2-7; CDR3 DNA: TGTGCCAGCAGTTACAGATCCGGGACAGCGGGCGGCTACGAGCAGTACTTC; CDR3 protein: CASSYRSGTAGGYEQYF
D gene: TRBD2; V gene: TRBV6-2/TRBV6-3; clone size: few; J gene: TRBJ2-7; CDR3 DNA: TGTGCCAGCAGACCTCAGCGGGAGCCGACCTACGAGCAGTACTTC; CDR3 protein: CASRPQREPTYEQYF
D gene: .; V gene: TRBV29-1; clone size: few; J gene: TRBJ2-5; CDR3 DNA: TGCAGCGTGGGGGAGAGCTATGGGGAGCAGTACTTC; CDR3 protein: CSVGESYGEQYF
D gene: .; V gene: TRBV4-3; clone size: many; J gene: TRBJ1-1; CDR3 DNA: TGCGCCAGCAGCCAGACATTCGACACTGAAGCTTTCTTT; CDR3 protein: CASSQTFDTEAFF
D gene: .; V gene: TRBV7-2; clone size: few; J gene: TRBJ1-2; CDR3 DNA: TGTGCCAGCAGCGGGGGATTTGGGACCCATGGCTACACCTTC; CDR3 protein: CASSGGFGTHGYTF
D gene: .; V gene: TRBV2; clone size: .; J gene: TRBJ1-1; CDR3 DNA: TGTGCCAGCAGGGAGGGCCAACAGGAGGGCACTGAAGCTTTCTTT; CDR3 protein: CASREGQQEGTEAFF
D gene: TRBD1; V gene: TRBV6-6; clone size: few; J gene: TRBJ2-7; CDR3 DNA: TGTGCCAGCACATCCGGGACAGGGGGAATCTTCGAGCAGTACTTC; CDR3 protein: CASTSGTGGIFEQYF
D gene: TRBD2; V gene: TRBV29-1; clone size: .; J gene: TRBJ2-1; CDR3 DNA: TGCAGCGTTGAGGGACTAGCGGGAGAAGGCTCCTACAATGAGCAGTTCTTC; CDR3 protein: CSVEGLAGEGSYNEQFF
D gene: .; V gene: TRBV29-1; clone size: .; J gene: TRBJ2-7; CDR3 DNA: TGCAGCGTTTCCGGTAACACTGACGAGCAGTACTTC; CDR3 protein: CSVSGNTDEQYF
D gene: TRBD2; V gene: TRBV30; clone size: .; J gene: TRBJ2-1; CDR3 DNA: TGTGCCTGGAGTACACTAGCGGGAGTGGGGAGGGATGAGCAGTTCTTC; CDR3 protein: CAWSTLAGVGRDEQFF
D gene: TRBD2; V gene: TRBV12-3/TRBV12-4; clone size: .; J gene: TRBJ2-6; CDR3 DNA: TGTGCCAGCCGGGAGGACTCTGGGGCCAACGTCCTGACTTTC; CDR3 protein: CASREDSGANVLTF
D gene: .; V gene: TRBV4-1; clone size: .; J gene: TRBJ2-1; CDR3 DNA: TGCGCCAGCAGCCAAGATTCGGGCCCTAAATACAATGAGCAGTTCTTC; CDR3 protein: CASSQDSGPKYNEQFF
D gene: .; V gene: TRBV7-8; clone size: .; J gene: TRBJ2-1; CDR3 DNA: TGTGCCAGCAGCCCCCGACTAGACTACTCACCGTGGGATGAGCAGTTCTTC; CDR3 protein: CASSPRLDYSPWDEQFF
D gene: TRBD2; V gene: TRBV7-9; clone size: .; J gene: TRBJ2-6; CDR3 DNA: TGTGCCAGCAGCCCCTTTGTCTCTAGCGGGAGCTTCTCTGGGGCCAACGTCCTGACTTTC; CDR3 protein: CASSPFVSSGSFSGANVLTF
D gene: .; V gene: TRBV6-1; clone size: .; J gene: TRBJ2-5; CDR3 DNA: TGTGCCAGCAGTGAAGGGGCCAGCGAGTACTTC; CDR3 protein: CASSEGASEYF
D gene: .; V gene: TRBV7-2; clone size: .; J gene: TRBJ2-7; CDR3 DNA: TGTGCCAGCAGCTTACCCCAGGGCATTTCCTACGAGCAGTACTTC; CDR3 protein: CASSLPQGISYEQYF
D gene: .; V gene: TRBV20-1; clone size: .; J gene: TRBJ1-1; CDR3 DNA: TGCAGTGCAAGTATGGGGGGCACCTCGAACACTGAAGCTTTCTTT; CDR3 protein: CSASMGGTSNTEAFF
D gene: .; V gene: TRBV7-2; clone size: .; J gene: TRBJ2-7; CDR3 DNA: TGTGCCAGCAGCTTATCATCCGGCCCTTCCTACGAGCAGTACTTC; CDR3 protein: CASSLSSGPSYEQYF
D gene: .; V gene: TRBV15; clone size: few; J gene: TRBJ2-4; CDR3 DNA: TGTGCCACCAGCAGAGATTATGGGACCCTGGGAGCCAAAAACATTCAGTACTTC; CDR3 protein: CATSRDYGTLGAKNIQYF
D gene: .; V gene: TRBV7-2; clone size: .; J gene: TRBJ2-3; CDR3 DNA: TGTGCCAGCAGCCCCTACCCGGACGGCACAGATACGCAGTATTTT; CDR3 protein: CASSPYPDGTDTQYF
D gene: TRBD2; V gene: TRBV5-6; clone size: .; J gene: TRBJ2-3; CDR3 DNA: TGTGCCAGCAGCTTGAGGGAACTAGCGGGAGGGTATTTT; CDR3 protein: CASSLRELAGGYF
D gene: .; V gene: TRBV25-1; clone size: .; J gene: TRBJ2-1; CDR3 DNA: TGTGCCAGCAGTGCCTCCGTCGATGAGCAGTTCTTC; CDR3 protein: CASSASVDEQFF
D gene: .; V gene: TRBV20-1; clone size: few; J gene: TRBJ2-5; CDR3 DNA: TGCAGTGCAGACCCGGGACAATACCAAGAGACCCAGTACTTC; CDR3 protein: CSADPGQYQETQYF
D gene: TRBD2; V gene: TRBV7-3; clone size: .; J gene: TRBJ2-1; CDR3 DNA: TGTGCCAGCAGCCCCTCGCGGGGTGGCGGGAGCACCTACAATGAGCAGTTCTTC; CDR3 protein: CASSPSRGGGSTYNEQFF
D gene: .; V gene: TRBV20-1; clone size: .; J gene: TRBJ2-7; CDR3 DNA: TGCAGTGCTAGAGATAAGGAATCCTACGAGCAGTACTTC; CDR3 protein: CSARDKESYEQYF
D gene: TRBD1; V gene: TRBV28; clone size: .; J gene: TRBJ1-2; CDR3 DNA: TGTGCCAGCAGCTGGTTAAGGACAGGGGGCTGGGCTGGCTACACCTTC; CDR3 protein: CASSWLRTGGWAGYTF
D gene: .; V gene: TRBV29-1; clone size: once; J gene: TRBJ2-1; CDR3 DNA: TGCAGCGCCGAGGAGGTATCTCGGTTCTTC; CDR3 protein: CSAEEVSRFF
D gene: TRBD1; V gene: TRBV5-1; clone size: .; J gene: TRBJ2-4; CDR3 DNA: TGCGCCAGCAGCCTGGGACAGGGAATATACATTCAGTACTTC; CDR3 protein: CASSLGQGIYIQYF
D gene: TRBD2; V gene: TRBV20-1; clone size: few; J gene: TRBJ2-1; CDR3 DNA: TGCAGTGCCCAGCTGTGGCGGGAGGGCCACCACAATGAGCAGTTCTTC; CDR3 protein: CSAQLWREGHHNEQFF
D gene: .; V gene: TRBV6-5; clone size: .; J gene: TRBJ2-7; CDR3 DNA: TGTGCCAGCAGTTACTTTGCGAAGAACTACGAGCAGTACTTC; CDR3 protein: CASSYFAKNYEQYF
D gene: TRBD1; V gene: TRBV6-6; clone size: .; J gene: TRBJ1-2; CDR3 DNA: TGTGCCAGCAGTTTACAGGGGCACGGGTACTATGGCTACACCTTC; CDR3 protein: CASSLQGHGYYGYTF
D gene: TRBD1; V gene: TRBV9; clone size: .; J gene: TRBJ2-7; CDR3 DNA: TGTGCCAGCAGCGTAGATGGGACAGGGTCCCCCTACGAGCAGTACTTC; CDR3 protein: CASSVDGTGSPYEQYF
D gene: TRBD2; V gene: TRBV5-6; clone size: .; J gene: TRBJ2-4; CDR3 DNA: TGTGCCAGCAGCTACGCGACTAGCGGGATTGTGCAGTACTTC; CDR3 protein: CASSYATSGIVQYF
D gene: TRBD2; V gene: TRBV20-1; clone size: .; J gene: TRBJ2-1; CDR3 DNA: TGCAGTGCCAGGAGGGTAGCGGGCTACAATGAGCAGTTCTTC; CDR3 protein: CSARRVAGYNEQFF
D gene: .; V gene: TRBV5-1; clone size: few; J gene: TRBJ2-7; CDR3 DNA: TGCGCCAGCAGCGACAGTTTTGAGCAGTACTTC; CDR3 protein: CASSDSFEQYF
D gene: TRBD1; V gene: TRBV4-2; clone size: few; J gene: TRBJ2-7; CDR3 DNA: TGTGCCAGCAGCCTCGCACCCAGGACAGGGAGCTCCTACGAGCAGTACTTC; CDR3 protein: CASSLAPRTGSSYEQYF
D gene: TRBD1; V gene: TRBV6-6; clone size: few; J gene: TRBJ2-7; CDR3 DNA: TGTGCCAGCAGTTTGGGGGACAGATACTACGAGCAGTACTTC; CDR3 protein: CASSLGDRYYEQYF